A selection of T cell receptor beta chains follows, all from one sample in a study of control samples from healthy donors and cancer patients. Assay: immunoSEQ multiplex PCR; the TCRdb copy retains only in-frame clones and omits some. Across about 190,000 clones, the top ten clones capture approximately 2.2% of the sample. The sequenced sample was blood. The receptors come from a woman aged 30 to 39 in good health. Both conserved end residues are part of each CDR3. The order of the fields is D gene, J gene, V gene, CDR3 DNA, CDR3 protein. The D gene is left open where the match is weak.

d_gene: -
j_gene: TRBJ1-4
v_gene: TRBV4-3
CDR3nt: TGCGCCAGCAGCCAAGAAACTCCAGGGATGGATAAAAGACTGTTTTTT
CDR3aa: CASSQETPGMDKRLFF

d_gene: -
j_gene: TRBJ1-3
v_gene: TRBV9
CDR3nt: TGTGCCAGCACCCCAGGGAGGGTAGCAAGCAACACCATATATTTT
CDR3aa: CASTPGRVASNTIYF

d_gene: TRBD2
j_gene: TRBJ2-3
v_gene: TRBV6-4
CDR3nt: TGTGCCAGCAGTGACTCCCGGGAGGGCCCCACAGATACGCAGTATTTT
CDR3aa: CASSDSREGPTDTQYF

d_gene: TRBD1
j_gene: TRBJ2-2
v_gene: TRBV19
CDR3nt: TGTGCCAGTAGTATAGGGGTCTCGGGACAGGGGCCCGATGTTGGGCTGTTTTTT
CDR3aa: CASSIGVSGQGPDVGLFF

d_gene: TRBD1
j_gene: TRBJ1-6
v_gene: TRBV9
CDR3nt: TGTGCCAGCAGCGTTGGACAGGGGGGTCCTTACTCACCCCTCCACTTT
CDR3aa: CASSVGQGGPYSPLHF

d_gene: -
j_gene: TRBJ1-1
v_gene: TRBV7-9
CDR3nt: TGTGCCAGCAGCTCGACCGACAGCGACACTGAAGCTTTCTTT
CDR3aa: CASSSTDSDTEAFF

d_gene: TRBD2
j_gene: TRBJ2-7
v_gene: TRBV27
CDR3nt: TGTGCCAGCAGCGGGACTAGCTGGACACAGTACTTC
CDR3aa: CASSGTSWTQYF

d_gene: -
j_gene: TRBJ2-7
v_gene: TRBV15
CDR3nt: TGTGCCACCAGCATGACGAGGGCCGCAAGCGAGCAGTACTTC
CDR3aa: CATSMTRAASEQYF

d_gene: -
j_gene: TRBJ1-3
v_gene: TRBV27
CDR3nt: TGTGCCACCCGGGCCCTGGGGGGAAACACCATATATTTT
CDR3aa: CATRALGGNTIYF

d_gene: -
j_gene: TRBJ2-3
v_gene: TRBV2
CDR3nt: TGTGCCAGCACTGAGGAGGTGGTTGGCGGCACAGATACGCAGTATTTT
CDR3aa: CASTEEVVGGTDTQYF

d_gene: -
j_gene: TRBJ1-1
v_gene: TRBV6-5
CDR3nt: TGTGCCAGCAGTTCCCTCGGGGAGGGGACTGAAGCTTTCTTT
CDR3aa: CASSSLGEGTEAFF

d_gene: -
j_gene: TRBJ1-1
v_gene: TRBV19
CDR3nt: TGTGCCAGTGCTATTACAGGGTTGAACACTGAAGCTTTCTTT
CDR3aa: CASAITGLNTEAFF

d_gene: TRBD1
j_gene: TRBJ1-2
v_gene: TRBV14
CDR3nt: TGTGCCAGCAGCCGGGCCAGGGGGCGCGATTATGGCTACACCTTC
CDR3aa: CASSRARGRDYGYTF

d_gene: -
j_gene: TRBJ2-1
v_gene: TRBV12-3/TRBV12-4
CDR3nt: TGTGCCAGCAGTTTCAGGGGTTACAATGAGCAGTTCTTC
CDR3aa: CASSFRGYNEQFF

d_gene: -
j_gene: TRBJ1-4
v_gene: TRBV15
CDR3nt: TGTGCCACCAGCAGAGACAGGGGTATCACTAATGAAAAACTGTTTTTT
CDR3aa: CATSRDRGITNEKLFF

d_gene: -
j_gene: TRBJ2-1
v_gene: TRBV4-1
CDR3nt: TGCGCCAGCAGCCGCGCCATCTGGAGGGGCCCTTCCTACAATGAGCAGTTCTTC
CDR3aa: CASSRAIWRGPSYNEQFF

d_gene: -
j_gene: TRBJ1-5
v_gene: TRBV30
CDR3nt: TGTGCCTGGAGTGTTCACAATAGCAATCAGCCCCAGCATTTT
CDR3aa: CAWSVHNSNQPQHF

d_gene: -
j_gene: TRBJ2-1
v_gene: TRBV6-5
CDR3nt: TGTGCCAGCAGTCCCCTCCCCTCCTACAATGAGCAGTTCTTC
CDR3aa: CASSPLPSYNEQFF

d_gene: -
j_gene: TRBJ1-2
v_gene: TRBV28
CDR3nt: TGTGCCAGCAGTTTATCACGGGGCTATGGCTACACCTTC
CDR3aa: CASSLSRGYGYTF

d_gene: -
j_gene: TRBJ1-1
v_gene: TRBV7-9
CDR3nt: TGTGCCAGCAGCTCCCGGACACAAAGGGGGGGGTTGAACACTGAAGCTTTCTTT
CDR3aa: CASSSRTQRGGLNTEAFF

d_gene: -
j_gene: TRBJ1-3
v_gene: TRBV5-4
CDR3nt: TGTGCCAGCAGCTTGGGGGGCGGATACTCTGGAAACACCATATATTTT
CDR3aa: CASSLGGGYSGNTIYF

d_gene: TRBD1
j_gene: TRBJ2-1
v_gene: TRBV19
CDR3nt: TGTGCCAGTAGTTGGACAGGGTCTCGCAATGAGCAGTTCTTC
CDR3aa: CASSWTGSRNEQFF

d_gene: -
j_gene: TRBJ1-2
v_gene: TRBV5-1
CDR3nt: TGCGCCAGCAGCTTGACGCCGGACGGAGAGATTTTCTATGGCTACACCTTC
CDR3aa: CASSLTPDGEIFYGYTF

d_gene: -
j_gene: TRBJ2-3
v_gene: TRBV6-5
CDR3nt: TGTGCCAGCTCCCTAGGACGGGGCACAGATACGCAGTATTTT
CDR3aa: CASSLGRGTDTQYF

d_gene: TRBD1
j_gene: TRBJ1-4
v_gene: TRBV11-2
CDR3nt: TGTGCCAGCAGCTGGGGCTACAGGGGTGGTGAAAAACTGTTTTTT
CDR3aa: CASSWGYRGGEKLFF

d_gene: TRBD1
j_gene: TRBJ1-2
v_gene: TRBV29-1
CDR3nt: TGCAGCGTTGAAGGGGCCAGGGGGCTTGACTATGGCTACACCTTC
CDR3aa: CSVEGARGLDYGYTF

d_gene: TRBD1
j_gene: TRBJ1-2
v_gene: TRBV5-1
CDR3nt: TGCGCCAGCAGCTTGGGGGCAGGGGGCTATGGCTACACCTTC
CDR3aa: CASSLGAGGYGYTF

d_gene: -
j_gene: TRBJ2-3
v_gene: TRBV9
CDR3nt: TGTGCCAGCAGCGCCTCGGGACTCCTGGGCGGTATGAATACGCAGTATTTT
CDR3aa: CASSASGLLGGMNTQYF

d_gene: -
j_gene: TRBJ2-1
v_gene: TRBV11-3
CDR3nt: TGTGCCAGCAGCTCTATAGGGGATAATGAGCAGTTCTTC
CDR3aa: CASSSIGDNEQFF